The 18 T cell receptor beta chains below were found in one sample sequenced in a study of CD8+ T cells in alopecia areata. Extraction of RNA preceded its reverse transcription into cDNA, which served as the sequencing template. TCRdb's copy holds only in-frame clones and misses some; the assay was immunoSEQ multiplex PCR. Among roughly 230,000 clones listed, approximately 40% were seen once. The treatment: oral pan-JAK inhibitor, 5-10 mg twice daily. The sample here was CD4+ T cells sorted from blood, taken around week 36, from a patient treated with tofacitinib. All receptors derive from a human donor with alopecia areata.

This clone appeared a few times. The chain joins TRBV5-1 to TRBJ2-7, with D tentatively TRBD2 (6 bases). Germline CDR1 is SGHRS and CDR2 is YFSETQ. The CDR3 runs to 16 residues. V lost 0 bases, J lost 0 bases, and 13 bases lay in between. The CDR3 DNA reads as TGCGCCAGCAGCTTGGAGGGACTCTGGAGCTCCTACGAGCAGTACTTC. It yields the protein CASSLEGLWSSYEQYF. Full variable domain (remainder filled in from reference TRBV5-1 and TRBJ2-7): KAGVTQTPRYLIKTRGQQVTLSCSPISGHRSVSWYQQTPGQGLQFLFEYFSETQRNKGNFPGRFSGRQFSNSRSEMNVSTLELGDSALYLCASSLEGLWSSYEQYFGPGTRLTVT.

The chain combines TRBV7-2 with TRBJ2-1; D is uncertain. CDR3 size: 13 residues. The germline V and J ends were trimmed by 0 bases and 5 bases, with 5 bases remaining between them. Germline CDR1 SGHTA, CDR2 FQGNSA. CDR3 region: CASSLAANNEQFF. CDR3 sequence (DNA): TGTGCCAGCAGCTTAGCAGCTAACAATGAGCAGTTCTTC.

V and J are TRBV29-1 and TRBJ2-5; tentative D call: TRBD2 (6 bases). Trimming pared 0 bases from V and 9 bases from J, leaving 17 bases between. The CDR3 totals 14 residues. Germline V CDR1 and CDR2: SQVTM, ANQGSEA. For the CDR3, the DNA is TGCAGCGTTGAAGAGGCCTCCCTCGGAGGGGCCCAGTACTTC. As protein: CSVEEASLGGAQYF.

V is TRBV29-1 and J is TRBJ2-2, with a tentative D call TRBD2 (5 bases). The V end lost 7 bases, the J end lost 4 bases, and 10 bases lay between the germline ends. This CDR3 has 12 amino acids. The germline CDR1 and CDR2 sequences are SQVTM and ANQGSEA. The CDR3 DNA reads TGCAGCGCTAGGACTTCCACCGGGGAGCTGTTTTTT. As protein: CSARTSTGELFF.

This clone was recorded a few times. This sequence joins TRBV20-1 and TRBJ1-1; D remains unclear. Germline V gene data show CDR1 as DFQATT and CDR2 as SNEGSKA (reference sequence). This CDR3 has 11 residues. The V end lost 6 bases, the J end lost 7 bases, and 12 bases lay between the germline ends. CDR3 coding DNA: TGCAGTGCAGACCGAGGAGATGAAGCTTTCTTT. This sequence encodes CSADRGDEAFF.

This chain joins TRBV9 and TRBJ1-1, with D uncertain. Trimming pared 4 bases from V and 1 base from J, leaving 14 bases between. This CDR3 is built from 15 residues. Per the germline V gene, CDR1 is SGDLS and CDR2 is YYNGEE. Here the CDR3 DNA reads TGTGCCAGCAGCCCTAGAGGAAGAGAGAACACTGAAGCTTTCTTT. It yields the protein CASSPRGRENTEAFF. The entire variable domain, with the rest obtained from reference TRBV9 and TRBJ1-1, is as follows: DSGVTQTPKHLITATGQRVTLRCSPRSGDLSVYWYQQSLDQGLQFLIQYYNGEERAKGNILERFSAQQFPDLHSELNLSSLELGDSALYFCASSPRGRENTEAFFGQGTRLTVV.

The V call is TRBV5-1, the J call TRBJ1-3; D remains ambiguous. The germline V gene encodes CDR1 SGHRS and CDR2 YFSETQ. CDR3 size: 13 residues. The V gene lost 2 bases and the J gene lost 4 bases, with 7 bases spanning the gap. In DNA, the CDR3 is TGCGCCAGCAGCTTAGCCCTCGGAAACACCATATATTTT. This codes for CASSLALGNTIYF. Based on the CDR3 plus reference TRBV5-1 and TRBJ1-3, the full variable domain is KAGVTQTPRYLIKTRGQQVTLSCSPISGHRSVSWYQQTPGQGLQFLFEYFSETQRNKGNFPGRFSGRQFSNSRSEMNVSTLELGDSALYLCASSLALGNTIYFGEGSWLTVV.

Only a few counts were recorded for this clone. CDR3: CASSQDLGINQPQHF. The CDR3, as DNA: TGCGCCAGCAGCCAAGATTTGGGCATCAATCAGCCCCAGCATTTT. The J gene is TRBJ1-5, the V gene TRBV4-3; D gene unclear. The CDR3 is 15 residues long. The V end was cut by 0 bases, the J end by 3 bases, with 9 bases between. In germline, CDR1 is LGHNA, CDR2 YSLEER.

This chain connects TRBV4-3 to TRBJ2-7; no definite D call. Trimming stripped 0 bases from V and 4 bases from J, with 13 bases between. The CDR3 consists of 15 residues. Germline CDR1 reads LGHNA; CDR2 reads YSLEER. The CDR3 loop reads CASSQDPARAYEQYF. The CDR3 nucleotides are TGCGCCAGCAGCCAAGACCCGGCTAGGGCTTACGAGCAGTACTTC.

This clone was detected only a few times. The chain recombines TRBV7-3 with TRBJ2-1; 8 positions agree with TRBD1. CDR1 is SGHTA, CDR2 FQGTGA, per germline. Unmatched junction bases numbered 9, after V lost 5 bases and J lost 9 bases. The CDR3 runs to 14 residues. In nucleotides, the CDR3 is TGTGCCAGCAGCGAAACATCAGGGGGCGGTGAGCAGTTCTTC. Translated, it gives CASSETSGGGEQFF.

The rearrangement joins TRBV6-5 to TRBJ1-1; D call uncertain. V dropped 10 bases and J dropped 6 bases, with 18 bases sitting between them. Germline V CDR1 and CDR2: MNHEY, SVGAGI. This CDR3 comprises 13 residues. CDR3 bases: TGTGCCACCTCGACCCCTATGGCTCCTGAAGCTTTCTTT. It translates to CATSTPMAPEAFF.

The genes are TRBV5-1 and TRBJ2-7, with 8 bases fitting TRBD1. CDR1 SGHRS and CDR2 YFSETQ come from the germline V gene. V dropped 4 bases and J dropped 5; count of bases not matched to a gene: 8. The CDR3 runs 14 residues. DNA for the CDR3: TGCGCCAGCAGCAAGGGACAGGAATCGGACGAGCAGTACTTC. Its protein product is CASSKGQESDEQYF. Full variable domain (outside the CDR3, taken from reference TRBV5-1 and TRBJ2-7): KAGVTQTPRYLIKTRGQQVTLSCSPISGHRSVSWYQQTPGQGLQFLFEYFSETQRNKGNFPGRFSGRQFSNSRSEMNVSTLELGDSALYLCASSKGQESDEQYFGPGTRLTVT.

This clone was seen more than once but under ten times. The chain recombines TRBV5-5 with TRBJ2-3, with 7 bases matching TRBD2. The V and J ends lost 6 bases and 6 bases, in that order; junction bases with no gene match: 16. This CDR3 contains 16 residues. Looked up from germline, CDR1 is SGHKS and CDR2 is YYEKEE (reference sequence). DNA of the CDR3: TGTGCCAGCAAAAAGCGGGATATGCTATTAGAGGATACGCAGTATTTT. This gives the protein CASKKRDMLLEDTQYF.

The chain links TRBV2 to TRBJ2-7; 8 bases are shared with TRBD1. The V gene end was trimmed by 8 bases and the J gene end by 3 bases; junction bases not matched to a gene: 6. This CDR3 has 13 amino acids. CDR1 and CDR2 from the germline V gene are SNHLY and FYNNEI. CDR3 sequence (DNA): TGTGCCAGCGTGGCGGACAGGGTCTACGAGCAGTACTTC. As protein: CASVADRVYEQYF.

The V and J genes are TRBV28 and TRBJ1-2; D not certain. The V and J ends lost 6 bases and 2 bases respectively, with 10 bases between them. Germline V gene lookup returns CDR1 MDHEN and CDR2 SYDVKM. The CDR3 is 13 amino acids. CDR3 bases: TGTGCCAGCAGCTCCGGGAGGAACTATGGCTACACCTTC. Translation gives CASSSGRNYGYTF.

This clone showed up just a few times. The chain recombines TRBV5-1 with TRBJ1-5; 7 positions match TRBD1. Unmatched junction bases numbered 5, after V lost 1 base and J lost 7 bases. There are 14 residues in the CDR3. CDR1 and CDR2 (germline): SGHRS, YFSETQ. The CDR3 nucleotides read TGCGCCAGCAGCTTGCTGCCAGGGGGGCAGCCCCAGCATTTT. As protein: CASSLLPGGQPQHF.

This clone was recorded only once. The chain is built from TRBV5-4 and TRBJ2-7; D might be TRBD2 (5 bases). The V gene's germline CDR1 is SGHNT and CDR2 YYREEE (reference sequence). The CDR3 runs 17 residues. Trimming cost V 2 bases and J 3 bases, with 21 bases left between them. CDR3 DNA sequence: TGTGCCAGCAGCTTAGTACCGGACTCCCTTCCAATCTACGAGCAGTACTTC. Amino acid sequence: CASSLVPDSLPIYEQYF.

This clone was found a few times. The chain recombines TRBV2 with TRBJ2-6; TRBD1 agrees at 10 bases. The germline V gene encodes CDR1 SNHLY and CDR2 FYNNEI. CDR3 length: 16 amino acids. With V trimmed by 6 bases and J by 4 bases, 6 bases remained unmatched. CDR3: CASRAGQGNGANVLTF. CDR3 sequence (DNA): TGTGCCAGCAGAGCGGGACAGGGGAACGGGGCCAACGTCCTGACTTTC.